Reported below is one T cell receptor (beta chain). Its antigen remains undetermined. Base qualities are not recorded, but no much larger clone differs from it by a single base. This sample stems from a study of cytomegalovirus exposure and HLA in healthy donors (dated by TCRdb to 2017 to 2019). As for the study more broadly: An earlier analysis of approximately 640 of the donors reported about 250 Gb of sequence data and 117 million unique TCR beta sequences from about 180 million T cells. In the later analysis, no new phenotypic data were used to find candidate immune exposures; instead, reliance was placed on TCR beta sequences and their occurrence across donors. Among a few hundred genotyped donors of the cohort, an average of approximately 240,000 unique TCR beta nucleotide sequences were sequenced per donor, roughly a sixth of them non-productive. The study combined high-throughput TCR immunosequencing, statistical association of individual TCRs with disease status, and machine learning to predict cytomegalovirus infection status. Every discovery cohort repertoire had been produced on one sequencing platform. In a later genetic analysis, genome-wide SNP genotypes for about 65% of the roughly 670 donors were used, and that subset was treated as a discovery cohort. An early release covering roughly 600 HLA-typed donors comprised approximately 290 gigabases of sequencing data and roughly 85 million unique TCR sequences. The number of donors typed differed by locus, with about 629-630 for A, B, C, DRB1 and DQB1, roughly 520 for DQA1, about 610 for DPA1, and roughly 450 for DPB1. Of the 300 to 500 genotyped donors, 65% to 90% were placed in the genetic ancestry cluster associated with self-reported Caucasian donors. HLA typing included class I and class II loci at four-digit resolution. To study patterns of TCR occurrence, a later analysis re-analyzed previously published TCR beta repertoires from 550 to 800 donors and added high-resolution HLA genotyping. To decide whether each TCR beta V gene segment behaved as functional or pseudogenic, an earlier analysis of some 570 of the donors relied on high-throughput TCR beta sequencing. The study used immunosequencing to profile the T cell repertoires of 600 to 850 subjects and linked those repertoires to cytomegalovirus serostatus. Roughly 5 DR-DQ haplotypes were treated as single units for association and clustering because of strong linkage in the cohort. Alongside the repertoire data, information on donor age, sex, ethnicity and CMV serostatus was compiled. The aim of the study was to test whether cataloging public T cell receptors could identify signatures of past pathogen exposure. In addition to the first cohort of 650 to 750 subjects, a separate validation cohort of approximately 110 different subjects was used.

The CDR3 starts with the cysteine, ends with the phenylalanine, and has 13 residues. The CDR3 DNA has 39 bases and is translated from base 1. Trimmed from V: 6 bases; trimmed from J: 10 bases; junction bases lacking a gene match: 3. The germline V gene gives CDR1 as MNHEY and CDR2 as SVGAGI. The cohort comprised 666 healthy bone marrow donors. Cohort members were all nominally healthy when sampled, although unrecorded immune exposures were likely present. The donor tested CMV seronegative and was one of the 352 seronegative cohort members. A peripheral blood sample was provided by each donor, and peripheral blood mononuclear cells were used for TCR beta sequencing. The Qiagen DNeasy Blood Extraction Kit was used to extract genomic DNA from the blood cell samples. Library creation used the immunoSEQ multiplex PCR assay. For the multiplex PCR, a mixture combining 60 forward primers for TCR Vbeta segments and 13 reverse primers for TCR Jbeta segments was used. The CDR3 region of rearranged TCR beta genes was amplified from genomic DNA with a multiplex PCR assay. Amplified TCR beta libraries were sequenced as 87-base-pair reads on the Illumina HiSeq System. On the study's bioinformatics: Across the 700 or so repertoires, a later analysis counted 60 million to 90 million unique TCR beta chains, 9.5 million to 12 million of which were shared by at least two donors. To remove PCR and sequencing errors, raw reads were error-corrected and collapsed into unique sequences using a nearest-neighbor algorithm that merged closely related sequences. Alignment of CDR3 sequences to IMGT reference sequences was used to assign V, D and J gene segments. For a sequence to be retained, a match of at least six nucleotides was required to both a V gene segment and a J gene segment. A rearrangement counted as productive if the CDR3 had no stop codons and remained in frame with V and J, and every other rearrangement counted as non-productive. Following IMGT convention, CDR3 was defined as the stretch from the second conserved V-encoded cysteine to the conserved J-encoded phenylalanine. In an earlier analysis of approximately 590 of the donors, sequences lacking an unambiguous match to a single V gene segment were excluded. In an earlier analysis of several hundred of the donors, V segments were called functional above 56.7% productive rearrangements and were called segregating when the between-donor standard deviation exceeded 5%. A statistical classification framework was built to diagnose cytomegalovirus status from the catalog of TCR beta chain sequences. V and J gene assignment, in a later analysis, came from comparing TCR nucleotide sequences with IMGT/GENE-DB human TR gene sequences. A later analysis assigned CDR3 sequences and most-parsimonious VDJ recombination scenarios with the TCRdist pipeline. In a later analysis, every TCR beta chain was defined by the combination of its CDR3 amino acid sequence and its V-gene family, and reads without a unique V-gene family were dropped. In a later analysis, fewer than 650 highly shared, low-generation-probability nucleotide sequences were removed to address suspected cross-contamination and a sequencing artifact. In a later analysis, a clonal expansion index for each public chain was calculated from normalized within-repertoire ranks of inferred template counts. A later analysis computed generation probabilities with a VDJ recombination model fitted to out-of-frame rearrangements, and checked the results against IGoR. A later analysis scored TCR-TCR, TCR-HLA and TCR-CMV co-occurrence with hypergeometric tests, applying a repertoire-size bias correction to TCR pairs. False discovery rates were estimated in a later analysis by permuting HLA or CMV assignments 20 times. In a later analysis, co-occurring TCRs were grouped using DBSCAN, and TCRdist sequence similarity was added for clustering within HLA-allele-positive subsets. Co-occurrence clustering excluded repertoires with fewer than 30,000 or more than 120,000 public chains, plus five with anomalous nucleotide sharing. TCRdb holds this immuneACCESS table with in-frame rearrangements only. Some clones are missing; in checked studies, unresolved V genes explain under half, and the rest has no known cause. V, J and clone size are taken as reported in that table, and D and trimming were inferred from the DNA itself. This sample gives 150,000 to 200,000 clones in total; 84% of them show up just once. The top ten constitute about 0.25% of the sample.

General study outcomes and caveats: Broadly in line with IMGT annotations, most TCR beta V segments showed up in productive rearrangements about 90% or about 30% of the time in an earlier analysis of several hundred of the donors. Correlated functional status among segregating V segments might reflect linkage disequilibrium, but an unknown experimental factor could not be ruled out. In a later analysis, HLA-associated TCR beta chains showed more clonal expansion and lower generation probabilities than non-associated chains that were equally common. In both the original and validation cohorts, the classifier was reported to diagnose cytomegalovirus status with high specificity and sensitivity. This cohort had only TCR beta chains sequenced, and the lack of alpha or paired-chain data limited which features could be detected. Because the 87-base-pair reads could not distinguish some IMGT-functional V segments, including TRBV6-2 and TRBV6-3, those segments were excluded. Presence/absence analyses assumed roughly uniform sequencing depth across donors, an assumption that may not hold. Most TCR sequences were seen in very few donors, while some public TCRs were found in many individuals. According to a later genetic analysis, donors in an Asian-associated ancestry cluster had fewer N-insertions in productive TCRs than the approximately 630-donor mean. A group of highly shared sequence variants was considered likely to be a technical artifact of the sequencing pipeline. The study gave a list of some 150 TCR beta chains associated with cytomegalovirus. A later analysis reported that several top co-occurrence clusters appeared linked to parvovirus B19, influenza, CMV and Epstein-Barr virus. A later analysis found that TCR association rates varied across HLA loci, with DRB1 alleles showing the most associated TCRs and HLA-C alleles the fewest. In a later analysis, most CMV-associated TCR beta chains were found to appear HLA-restricted, with HLA associations seemingly driven largely by CMV exposure. A further reported finding was that TCR beta sequences accurately predicted the HLA-A and HLA-B alleles for most subjects in the first cohort. An association between a missense DCLRE1C variant and V-gene and J-gene trimming of TCR beta chains was found in a later genetic analysis and replicated in an independent cohort. At a false discovery rate of 0.05, a later analysis linked 16,951 TCR beta sequences to specific HLA alleles. CMV serostatus was the only immune exposure information available for the cohort. When HLA alleles, especially DR and DQ, strongly co-occurred, attributing TCR associations to individual alleles was difficult. A few of the identified cytomegalovirus-associated TCR beta chains were confirmed in vitro to be specific for cytomegalovirus antigens. Because HLA typing was missing for some donors at each locus, association tests included only the typed subset. It was suggested by the authors that the approach could potentially be generalized to other disease states and immunological phenotypes. About 17 rarely observed V segments, including chromosome 9 orphons, were excluded from the earlier analysis of approximately 600 of the donors because counts were too low.

This TCR came from a boy between 5 and 17 years old in good health and CMV-seronegative. The chain is encoded by TRBV6-5 joined to TRBJ1-6; a stretch of 10 junction bases matches TRBD1. The sequenced sample consisted of PBMCs. Read as DNA, the sequence is TGTGCCAGCAGGGGACAGGGGTTGTCACCCCTCCACTTT. Its protein is CASRGQGLSPLHF.